This TCR beta chain was observed in a study of T cell changes during pregnancy in multiple sclerosis. Libraries were prepared by immunoSEQ multiplex PCR; TCRdb keeps only in-frame clonotypes and omits some of them. The data contain over 90,000 clones, about nine tenths of them seen just once; the ten biggest clones take up around 0.79%. In its sample, this clone was seen a few times. V lost 4 bases and J lost 10; bases outside the gene matches: 3. CDR1 MNHNS and CDR2 SASEGT come from the germline V gene. The CDR3 is 13 amino acids. Sample: peripheral blood, taken in the second trimester of pregnancy. This chain links TRBV6-1 with TRBJ1-6; 8 nucleotides align to TRBD1. The clonotype originates from a female donor in good health, enrolled as a control in a pregnancy study. CDR3 nucleotide sequence: TGTGCCAGCAGTGGGACAGGGCAGTCACCCCTCCACTTT. It specifies CASSGTGQSPLHF.